Detailed here is one TCR beta chain. It has no known antigen specificity. Nothing much larger sits one base from this clone, and base qualities are not available. The donors were around 39 Caucasian individuals from Russia, aged roughly 6 to 100 years, who were systemically healthy. Each donor gave around 9.8 milliliters of peripheral blood, collected into EDTA-treated Vacutainer tubes. Ficoll-Paque density-gradient centrifugation was used to isolate PBMCs, with at least 7 million obtained per sample. Trizol reagent was used to extract total RNA from PBMCs, with at least 5.5 micrograms per sample. For every donor, an aliquot of PBMCs went through flow cytometry to measure the percentages of naive CD45RAhigh/CD27high T cells. Libraries were constructed by 5' RACE. The reads were generated on an Illumina HiSeq 2500. A second PCR of about 6 to 12 cycles was run with a J-beta primer mix and a sample-barcoded 5' primer. A unique molecular identifier was introduced onto each TCR beta cDNA molecule by a template-switch 5' adaptor carrying 12 random nucleotides. Each sample yielded at least 2.5 million CDR3-containing paired-end reads. First-strand cDNA was synthesized from all RNA with the Mint cDNA synthesis kit, primed by a TRBC-specific oligonucleotide. All cDNA was treated with uracil-DNA glycosylase and then went through a first 18-cycle PCR with the universal primers M1SS and BC2_uni_R. The paper's data handling went like this. For normalization, 1 million high-quality reads, each with a distinct molecular identifier, were randomly selected from each sample. Instead of being binned into consensus sequences, reads that shared molecular identifiers were thrown out. MiTCR, run with a Q25 quality threshold and the strictest error-elimination algorithm, handled CDR3 identification, clonotype clustering and error correction. A nonparametric unseen species model using Euler transformation provided a lower-bound estimate of total TCR beta diversity. TCRdb reworked the public reads: Q25 trimming with fastp, MiXCR clone assembly, productive beta chains retained. Each CDR3 protein appears once, grouped with its most common genes and DNA. TCRdb, not the original authors, processed these V and J calls. This sample has around 780,000 distinct CDR3 sequences in its table, and roughly 56% of those were observed once. The ten largest clonotypes hold roughly 25% of the sample.

This specimen belongs to a study of blood T cells in healthy people across ages (dated by TCRdb to between 2014 and 2016). General notes on the study: In model experiments, roughly one uniquely barcoded TCR beta cDNA molecule per two T cells was captured by template switching. Age-related changes in TCR beta repertoire diversity were measured in the study by deep sequencing normalized with unique cDNA molecular identifiers. The donors were divided into four age groups: young (average approximately 15 years), middle-aged (approximately 42), aged (about 60) and long-lived (more than 75). Donors of different ages were randomly distributed across sequencing lanes to avoid experimental bias. For two donors (one aged 18 to 30 and one aged 80 or older), the study analyzed two additional independent replicas of 1 million unique cDNA reads from the same blood draw.

The paper as a whole reports these results and caveats: Because donor CMV infection status was unknown, age-related changes in expanded clonotypes were potentially confounded. As age increased, observed TCR beta diversity per million T cells dropped in a roughly linear way, and a significant reduction was already evident by age approximately 40. The long-lived group showed more naive CD4+ T cells, fewer expanded clones and increased TCR diversity than the aged group, suggesting age selection. Estimates of total diversity from one million sequenced T cells were regarded as lower bounds and underestimates. Since profiling was done on bulk unsorted PBMCs, naive and antigen-experienced compartments could not be conclusively compared. The percentage of naive T cells measured by flow cytometry correlated strongly with observed TCR beta diversity.

Its CDR3 holds 14 amino acids, cysteine through phenylalanine. Just CDR3 DNA is preserved here, 42 bases in frame from base 1. According to the germline V gene, CDR1 reads SNHLY and CDR2 reads FYNNEI. Germline trimming: 7 bases from V, 6 bases from J; junction bases outside gene matches: 7. Recombination linked TRBV2 to TRBJ2-3; TRBD2 agrees with 10 junctional bases. This sequence was found in a man aged 35 to 55 in good health. Input material: blood. The CDR3 amino acid sequence is: CASITGLAWDTQYF. In nucleotides, the sequence is TGTGCCAGCATTACGGGACTAGCGTGGGATACGCAGTATTTT.